In this sample, the clone carrying this TCR beta chain turned up a few times. Its antigen is as yet unknown. The length of the CDR3 is 17 residues. With 1 base removed from V and 1 base from J, the gap between germline ends came to 17 bases. Germline V lookup: CDR1 SQVTM, CDR2 ANQGSEA. The entry originates in a study of post-analysis software for immune sequencing data. Notes on the study in general: Controls had lower frequencies than patients of 4 or 5 TRBV segments, which included TRBV5-6, TRBV5-1 and TRBV20-1. For normalized Chao1 diversity, multiple sclerosis patients scored significantly lower than controls did.

Every TCR beta cDNA library bore unique molecular identifiers. About 500,000 cDNA molecules were obtained from roughly 0.93 to 9.6 million T cells. MiXCR was run by TCRdb on the PCR reads, yielding one entry per CDR3 protein. The table includes approximately 630,000 distinct CDR3 sequences, about 60% detected once. The TCR sequence derives from a girl between 2 and 10 years old with multiple sclerosis. This chain connects TRBV29-1 to TRBJ2-1; D is unclear. Sequencing used blood. CDR3 protein: CSVEVRFRSGSYNEQFF. In DNA form, the CDR3 reads TGCAGCGTTGAAGTTCGATTTCGCAGTGGGTCCTACAATGAGCAGTTCTTC.